This T cell receptor (beta chain) was found in a study of radiation and T cells in renal cell carcinoma. Broader study findings: Top tumor clonotypes rose in blood 2 weeks post-radiation, then contracted. Baseline intratumoral clonotype presence is unknown without pretreatment biopsies.

Clones were read by immunoSEQ multiplex PCR, and TCRdb kept only the in-frame ones, dropping some. The data contain around 80,000 clones, more than 75% of them singletons. Time point given: blood 2 weeks post-SBRT. As for treatment: 15 Gy SBRT to primary tumor, nephrectomy 4 weeks later. Clear cell pathology was present in this patient's renal cell carcinoma. Per germline, CDR1 LNHNV and CDR2 YYDKDF (reference sequence). This CDR3 region has 12 residues. V was cut by 3 bases and J by 10 bases, with 10 bases left in between. In regard to this clone: Antigen specificity is unknown.

The J gene is TRBJ2-1, the V gene TRBV15, with D possibly TRBD2 on 5 matching bases. The specimen was blood, collected from a patient whose treatment included radiotherapy and nephrectomy. The receptor comes from a man aged 60-69 years with renal cell carcinoma. The CDR3 DNA sequence: TGTGCCACCAGCAGGGAAAGAGGGGAGCAGTTCTTC. Protein product: CATSRERGEQFF.